These 11 T cell receptor beta chains were all obtained from the same sample, sequenced in a study of cytomegalovirus exposure and HLA in healthy donors. Clones were sequenced by immunoSEQ multiplex PCR, and TCRdb holds only the in-frame ones, with some missing. The repertoire includes about 130,000 clones, 70% to 85% of them detected once, and less than 35% sits in the top ten. Input material: PBMCs. These receptor sequences come from a man aged 25-40 years in good health and CMV-seropositive.

The J gene is TRBJ1-4, the V gene TRBV9; D might be TRBD1 (5 bases). Germline CDR1 is SGDLS and CDR2 is YYNGEE. The CDR3 totals 14 residues. Trimming shortened V by 0 bases and J by 8 bases, and 11 bases separated the two germline ends. The CDR3 is CASSVGRGGEKLFF. CDR3 bases: TGTGCCAGCAGCGTAGGTAGGGGAGGGGAAAAACTGTTTTTT. The full variable domain, its missing parts supplied by reference TRBV9 and TRBJ1-4, is DSGVTQTPKHLITATGQRVTLRCSPRSGDLSVYWYQQSLDQGLQFLIQYYNGEERAKGNILERFSAQQFPDLHSELNLSSLELGDSALYFCASSVGRGGEKLFFGSGTQLSVL.

The chain couples TRBV5-5 to TRBJ1-2; D is perhaps TRBD1 (6 bases). This CDR3 comprises 15 residues. V was shortened by 4 bases and J by 7 bases, with 20 bases between the two germline ends. Germline V gene sequence: CDR1 SGHKS, CDR2 YYEKEE (reference sequence). For the CDR3, the DNA is TGTGCCAGCAGCCGCTCGTTTGAACAGGGAGCTGGCTACACCTTC. It translates to CASSRSFEQGAGYTF.

The chain links TRBV29-1 to TRBJ1-1, with 7 positions matching TRBD1. The germline CDR1 and CDR2 sequences are SQVTM and ANQGSEA. After removal of 1 base from V and 2 bases from J, the junction contained 7 bases not matched to a gene. The CDR3 spans 15 residues. CDR3 sequence reads: CSVEGRGPRNTEAFF. The CDR3 coding sequence is TGCAGCGTTGAAGGGAGGGGGCCCCGAAACACTGAAGCTTTCTTT.

The chain combines TRBV6-5 with TRBJ1-2, with D perhaps TRBD1 (5 bases). V was pared by 2 bases and J by 4 bases, with 11 bases between. Per germline, CDR1 MNHEY and CDR2 SVGAGI. The CDR3 has 14 amino acids. CDR3 bases: TGTGCCAGCAGTTACAAGGGGCAGCCCTATGGCTACACCTTC. Amino acid sequence: CASSYKGQPYGYTF.

The rearrangement uses TRBV5-6 and TRBJ2-3; 11 nucleotides match TRBD2. Germline V CDR1 and CDR2: SGHDT, YYEEEE. The CDR3 has 19 residues. The V gene end was trimmed by 0 bases and the J gene end by 1 base; junction bases not matched to a gene: 10. The CDR3 is CASSLGLAGGGGGTDTQYF. The CDR3 region has the DNA TGTGCCAGCAGCTTGGGTCTAGCGGGAGGAGGAGGGGGCACAGATACGCAGTATTTT.

The rearrangement joins TRBV7-2 to TRBJ2-7; TRBD2 matches at 8 bases. The CDR3 contains 14 residues. Germline V gives CDR1 SGHTA, CDR2 FQGNSA. The V gene end was trimmed by 4 bases and the J gene end by 5 bases; junction bases not matched to a gene: 7. CDR3 region: CASSSGLGNHEQYF. The CDR3 nucleotides are TGTGCCAGCAGCTCGGGACTAGGGAACCACGAGCAGTACTTC.

This chain uses TRBV6-7 with TRBJ1-2; 7 bases align to TRBD1. TRBV6-7 is recorded as an ORF, its role being uncertain. The CDR3 is 14 residues long. V lost 5 bases, J lost 4 bases, and 7 bases stayed unmatched. The CDR3 DNA reads as TGTGCCAGCAGTCCCGAGACAGGGACCTATGGCTACACCTTC. Residues: CASSPETGTYGYTF.

The V call is TRBV7-2, the J call TRBJ2-5; 10 nucleotides align to TRBD2. V was clipped by 5 bases and J by 7 bases; unmatched bases: 7. This CDR3 region has 14 residues. Germline CDR1 and CDR2: SGHTA and FQGNSA. The CDR3 here is CASSRSGGVPTQYF. The CDR3 DNA sequence: TGTGCCAGCAGCAGAAGCGGGGGGGTCCCGACCCAGTACTTC.

This clone was seen once. This sequence joins TRBV5-6 and TRBJ1-1; TRBD1 is a possible D gene (6 bases). V was trimmed by 5 bases and J by 1 base, leaving 15 bases between them. Looked up from germline, CDR1 is SGHDT and CDR2 is YYEEEE. CDR3 length: 15 residues. The CDR3 region is CASSYKGGPNTEAFF. In DNA form, the CDR3 reads TGTGCCAGCAGTTATAAGGGGGGGCCGAACACTGAAGCTTTCTTT. The complete variable domain, with remaining parts taken from reference TRBV5-6 and TRBJ1-1, reads DAGVTQSPTHLIKTRGQQVTLRCSPKSGHDTVSWYQQALGQGPQFIFQYYEEEERQRGNFPDRFSGHQFPNYSSELNVNALLLGDSALYLCASSYKGGPNTEAFFGQGTRLTVV.

This chain joins TRBV29-1 and TRBJ1-1, with TRBD1 matching 10 bases. Germline CDR1 SQVTM, CDR2 ANQGSEA. The CDR3 sequence is 14 residues long. J gave up 5 bases and V 0 bases, and 3 bases lay outside the gene matches. CDR3 residues: CSVEERQGATEAFF. The CDR3 bases are TGCAGCGTTGAAGAACGACAGGGGGCGACTGAAGCTTTCTTT.

The chain is built from TRBV5-1 and TRBJ1-1; 7 nucleotides align to TRBD1. This CDR3 region has 15 residues. The junction had 7 bases not matched to a gene; V was cut back by 2 bases and J by 3 bases. Looked up from germline, CDR1 is SGHRS and CDR2 is YFSETQ. The CDR3, as DNA: TGCGCCAGCAGCTTCCGGACAGGCGGGGACACTGAAGCTTTCTTT. Translated: CASSFRTGGDTEAFF.